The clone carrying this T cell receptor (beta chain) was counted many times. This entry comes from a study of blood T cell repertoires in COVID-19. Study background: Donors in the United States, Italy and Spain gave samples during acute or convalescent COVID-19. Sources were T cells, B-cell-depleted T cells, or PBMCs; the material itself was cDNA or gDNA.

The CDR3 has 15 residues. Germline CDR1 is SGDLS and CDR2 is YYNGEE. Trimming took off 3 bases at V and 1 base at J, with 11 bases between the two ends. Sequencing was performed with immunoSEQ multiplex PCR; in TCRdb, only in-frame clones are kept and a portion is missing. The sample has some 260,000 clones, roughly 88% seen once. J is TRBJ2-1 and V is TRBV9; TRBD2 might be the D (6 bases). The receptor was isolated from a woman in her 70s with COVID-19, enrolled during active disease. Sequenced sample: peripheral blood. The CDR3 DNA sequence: TGTGCCAGCAGCGCACTAGCTTCGTCCTACAATGAGCAGTTCTTC. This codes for CASSALASSYNEQFF.